The 2 T cell receptor beta chains given below trace back to one sample, sequenced in a study of vaccination effects on CD4 cells after COVID-19. The ViraFEST assay expanded antigen-specific CD4+ T cells with viral peptide pools before sequencing. Isolation of CD4+ T cells took place after approximately ten days of culture. Neither prior SARS-CoV-2 infection nor positive nucleocapsid antibodies were present in the vaccine recipients. Sequencing used immunoSEQ multiplex PCR; TCRdb keeps in-frame clones, though not all of them. Counted here are roughly 20,000 clones, around 62% occurring once; the ten biggest clones make up 11%. Antigens of these TCRs are unknown. The sequencing used CD4+ T cells from PBMCs cultured with HCoV-NL63 spike peptides, collected before COVID-19 vaccination. These receptors originate from a human donor who received a COVID-19 vaccine.

The CDR3 is CASSMLAGGRGTDTQYF. DNA of the CDR3: TGTGCCAGTAGTATGTTAGCGGGGGGTCGCGGCACAGATACGCAGTATTTT. J is TRBJ2-3 and V is TRBV19; 10 bases agree with TRBD2. V dropped 3 bases and J dropped 1; count of bases not matched to a gene: 7. CDR1 is LNHDA and CDR2 is SQIVND in the germline V gene (reference sequence). This CDR3 spans 17 amino acids.

This sequence joins TRBV24-1 and TRBJ2-1, with unresolved D. The CDR3 runs 10 residues. The ends were cut back, 6 bases at V and 7 bases at J, with 3 bases in the middle. Germline V gene lookup returns CDR1 KGHDR and CDR2 SFDVKD. As DNA, the CDR3 is TGTGCCACCAGTTTAAATGAGCAGTTCTTC. It encodes CATSLNEQFF.